This entry describes one T cell receptor (beta chain). Using immunoSEQ multiplex PCR, the repertoire was profiled, and TCRdb retains in-frame clones only, with some absent. The data show around 100,000 clones, 93% seen once. The data were taken from a study of siplizumab effects on memory and regulatory T cells. Trimming removed 7 bases at V and 2 bases at J, with 12 bases between. Germline V CDR1 and CDR2: LGHNT, FRNRAP. This CDR3 contains 13 residues. Material: Tregs sorted from blood. The TCR comes from a human donor in good health. The chain combines TRBV12-5 with TRBJ2-7, with D perhaps TRBD1 or TRBD2 (6 bases each). The CDR3 spells CASALGGPYEQYF. In nucleotides, the CDR3 is TGTGCTAGTGCCCTGGGGGGCCCCTACGAGCAGTACTTC.